This T cell receptor (beta chain) was captured in a study of regulatory T cells in long-lasting Graves disease. As for the study in general: It was over 5 years of antithyroid drugs, with positive TSH receptor antibodies, that meant persistent Graves' disease.

Both iRepertoire HTBI primers and Arm-PCR of CDR3 regions were used to build the TCR beta libraries. Authors' processing steps: Gene usage covered some 66 TRBV and 14 TRBJ segments. TCRdb ran MiXCR on the multiplex PCR reads and lists one entry per CDR3 protein. The V and J calls were determined by TCRdb, not by the authors. The sample comprises around 400,000 distinct CDR3 sequences, around 22% of which are singletons, and about 27% rests with the top ten. As to this clonotype: Its target is not known.

The time point was: persistent/refractory GD, antithyroid drugs over 5 years with positive TRAb. The TCR library was prepared using RNA isolated from PBMCs. CDR3 size: 13 residues. The V and J ends lost 3 bases and 8 bases, in that order; junction bases with no gene match: 9. The germline CDR1 and CDR2 sequences are GTSNPN and SVGIG (reference sequence). The study's findings and limits: Persistent patients shared more public clonotypes (approximately 2,700) than newly diagnosed patients (roughly 960).

The TCR comes from a female donor with Graves disease. This chain links TRBV30 with TRBJ1-2, with 7 positions matching TRBD1. Specimen: peripheral blood mononuclear cells (PBMCs), collected when the disease was refractory, from a patient treated with antithyroid drugs. CDR3: CAWRDRLEEGYTF. The DNA for the CDR3 is TGTGCCTGGAGGGACAGGTTGGAGGAAGGCTACACCTTC. The variable domain in full, with the rest retrieved from reference TRBV30 and TRBJ1-2, is SQTIHQWPATLVQPVGSPLSLECTVEGTSNPNLYWYRQAAGRGLQLLFYSVGIGQISSEVPQNLSASRPQDRQFILSSKKLLLSDSGFYLCAWRDRLEEGYTFGSGTRLTVV.